Each of the 25 T cell receptor beta chains below was sequenced from the same sample in a study of blood T cells in healthy people across ages. Sample-barcoded 5' priming and a J-beta primer mix drove a second PCR of 7 to 11 cycles. Each CDR3 protein gets one entry after TCRdb re-called the 5' RACE reads with MiXCR. The table lists about 780,000 distinct CDR3 sequences, 35% to 60% of them singletons. Sequenced material: blood. The receptors come from an elderly man in good health.

There are a few counts of this clonotype. The chain combines TRBV24-1 with TRBJ2-7; D might be TRBD1 (5 bases). The J call may be wrong; the DNA end is better matched by TRBJ2-5. CDR1 and CDR2 from the germline V gene are KGHDR and SFDVKD. The CDR3 spans 18 residues. The CDR3 region has the DNA TGTGCCACCAGTGATTTTTTTAAAGACAGCGAAATTCGAGAGACCCAGTACTTC. Its translation is CATSDFFKDSEIRETQYF.

This clonotype has more than one count but fewer than ten. This chain links TRBV11-2 with TRBJ2-3; tentatively, D is TRBD2 (6 bases). V shed 0 bases and J shed 2 bases, with 12 bases lying between them. This CDR3 is 16 amino acids long. In germline, CDR1 is SGHAT, CDR2 FQNNGV. CDR3 region: CASSLDGRTNTDTQYF. The CDR3 DNA is TGTGCCAGCAGCTTAGATGGTAGGACTAACACAGATACGCAGTATTTT. Using reference TRBV11-2 and TRBJ2-3 for the parts outside the CDR3, the full variable domain is EAGVAQSPRYKIIEKRQSVAFWCNPISGHATLYWYQQILGQGPKLLIQFQNNGVVDDSQLPKDRFSAERLKGVDSTLKIQPAKLEDSAVYLCASSLDGRTNTDTQYFGPGTRLTVL.

The V call is TRBV10-3, the J call TRBJ2-1, with D perhaps matching TRBD2 (6 bases). The assigned J gene may be wrong: the sequence end matches TRBJ2-7 better. The V gene's germline CDR1 is ENHRY and CDR2 SYGVKD. This CDR3 contains 15 residues. The CDR3 bases are TGTGCCATCAGTGAGGGAGGGGAGGCTTACAATGAGCAGTACTTC. This encodes CAISEGGEAYNEQYF.

The gene calls are TRBV20-1 and TRBJ2-4; TRBD1 matches at 7 bases. Germline V lookup: CDR1 DFQATT, CDR2 SNEGSKA (reference sequence). The CDR3 has 14 amino acids. V lost 6 bases and J lost 7; bases outside the gene matches: 12. As DNA, the CDR3 is TGCAGTGCCCGAGTAGGGGGCGAGGGTAACATTCAGTACTTC. Residues: CSARVGGEGNIQYF.

The gene calls are TRBV12-3 or TRBV12-4 and TRBJ1-2; D is unresolved. Trimming took 5 bases from V and 8 from J, leaving 15 bases between them. This CDR3 contains 13 residues. CDR3 DNA: TGTGCCAGCAGTCCCCCGTCGAGATCGGGCTACACCTTC. It specifies CASSPPSRSGYTF.

As regards this clonotype: This could be a read error, since a much larger clone is one nucleotide away. The chain has TRBV20-1 and TRBJ2-1; unclear D gene. This CDR3 comprises 13 residues. Looked up from germline, CDR1 is DFQATT and CDR2 is SNEGSKA (reference sequence). V was clipped by 5 bases and J by 5 bases, with 13 bases between them. CDR3 nucleotide sequence: TGCAGTGCTGGATCAACAGATCACAATGAGCAGTTCTTC. Protein: CSAGSTDHNEQFF.

Note on this clonotype: One end of the junction fails to match germline, which may point to a read error. The chain has TRBV9 and TRBJ2-5; D may be TRBD1 (6 bases). The CDR3 sequence is 14 residues long. Germline CDR1 is SGDLS and CDR2 is YYNGEE. The DNA of the CDR3 is TGTGCCCGCAGCCCTGCGGACAGAAAAGAGACCCAGTACTTC. As protein: CARSPADRKETQYF.

The chain uses TRBV7-2 and TRBJ2-7; 8 bases map to TRBD2. V shed 5 bases and J 3 bases; nucleotides not matched to a gene: 15. Germline loops: CDR1 SGHTA, CDR2 FQGNSA. The CDR3 extends over 17 amino acids. The CDR3 loop is CASSPRGGRPSIYEQYF. In DNA form, the CDR3 reads TGTGCCAGCAGCCCCCGAGGCGGGAGGCCTTCAATCTACGAGCAGTACTTC.

The rearrangement links TRBV7-3 to TRBJ2-1; 8 positions match TRBD2. The V gene end was trimmed by 1 base and the J gene end by 5 bases; junction bases not matched to a gene: 7. CDR1 is SGHTA, CDR2 FQGTGA, per germline. This CDR3 has 16 amino acids. The CDR3 reads CASSLRVGTSDNEQFF. Written as DNA, the CDR3 is TGTGCCAGCAGCTTAAGAGTGGGGACTAGTGACAATGAGCAGTTCTTC.

This clonotype has more than one count but fewer than ten. This rearrangement joins TRBV7-6 to TRBJ2-4; a weak D match, TRBD2 (6 bases). Germline CDR1 and CDR2: SGHVS and FNYEAQ. There are 14 residues in the CDR3. Trimming left V 1 base short and J 13 bases short, with 17 bases between. The CDR3 DNA reads TGTGCCAGCAGCTTAGATTGGAGGGTTGGAGAGCAGTACTTC. Residues: CASSLDWRVGEQYF.

The genes are TRBV20-1 and TRBJ2-3; 7 positions agree with TRBD1. Germline-derived CDR1 and CDR2 are DFQATT and SNEGSKA (reference sequence). This CDR3 is 15 amino acids long. V lost 6 bases to trimming and J lost 4 bases; unmatched junction nucleotides: 13. CDR3 in amino acids: CSAPERGQRSDTQYF. The CDR3, as DNA: TGCAGTGCGCCCGAAAGGGGACAGCGTTCAGATACGCAGTATTTT.

As concerns this clonotype: This clone may be a read error of a much larger clone one base away. The chain employs TRBV28 and TRBJ2-7; D is perhaps TRBD2 (6 bases). V lost 6 bases and J lost 5, with 17 bases in between. Looked up from germline, CDR1 is MDHEN and CDR2 is SYDVKM. CDR3 length: 14 amino acids. The CDR3 bases are TGTGCCAGCAGGTCGTACGGGGGAGTCCACGAGCAGTACTTC. Translation: CASRSYGGVHEQYF.

In this sample, this clonotype turned up a few times. The V gene is TRBV6-1, the J gene TRBJ2-1; 12 nucleotides match TRBD1. The CDR3 is 16 residues long. Germline V gene lookup returns CDR1 MNHNS and CDR2 SASEGT. V was clipped by 2 bases and J by 6 bases; unmatched bases: 5. CDR3 protein: CASSERRGQGANEQFF. Written as DNA, the CDR3 is TGTGCCAGCAGTGAACGTCGGGGACAGGGGGCCAATGAGCAGTTCTTC.

The sample holds a few counts of this clonotype. The chain employs TRBV9 and TRBJ2-7, with 7 bases lining up with TRBD1. Germline V lookup: CDR1 SGDLS, CDR2 YYNGEE. This CDR3 has 16 amino acids. The trim removed 3 bases at V and 0 bases at J, leaving 9 bases unmatched. DNA for the CDR3: TGTGCCAGCAGCGAGGGGGCAGACTCAAGCTCCTACGAGCAGTACTTC. This gives the protein CASSEGADSSSYEQYF.

The CDR3 DNA reads as TGTGCCAGCAGCTTAATCCGACAGGATAATTCACCCCTCCACTTT. Its protein product is CASSLIRQDNSPLHF. V usage is TRBV7-3 and J usage is TRBJ1-6, with D possibly being TRBD1 (6 bases). Trimming left V 1 base short and J 5 bases short, with 9 bases between. Germline CDR1 and CDR2: SGHTA and FQGTGA. The CDR3 runs 15 residues.

There are a few counts of this clonotype. This rearrangement joins TRBV9 to TRBJ2-1; 7 nucleotides line up with TRBD1. The CDR3 consists of 15 residues. From germline, CDR1 is SGDLS and CDR2 YYNGEE. V gave up 3 bases and J gave up 2 bases; unmatched junction bases: 5. The CDR3 region has the DNA TGTGCCAGCAGCGAGGGGGCAGGAACCTACAATGAGCAGTTCTTC. Translating it yields CASSEGAGTYNEQFF.

V usage is TRBV21-1 and J usage is TRBJ2-5. TRBV21-1 is assigned pseudogene status. This CDR3 has 14 amino acids. The CDR3 nucleotides read TGTGCCAGCAGCCCTGAGCGAGACCAAGAGACCCAGTACTTC. Translated: CASSPERDQETQYF.

The CDR3 nucleotides are TGTGCCAGCAGCCCAGGGGGATCGGGTCAGCCCCAGCATTTT. It is translated as CASSPGGSGQPQHF. This chain joins TRBV27 and TRBJ1-5; 7 bases align to TRBD1. V shed 6 bases, J shed 6 bases, and the junction held 8 bases outside the gene matches. Germline V gives CDR1 MNHEY, CDR2 SMNVEV (reference sequence). This CDR3 has 14 amino acids.

This sequence joins TRBV28 and TRBJ2-5, with 7 positions matching TRBD1. V was pared by 4 bases and J by 2 bases, with 10 bases of the junction left unmatched. The length of the CDR3 is 16 residues. Per germline, CDR1 MDHEN and CDR2 SYDVKM. The CDR3 DNA reads TGTGCCAGCAGTTCCCCACCCCCGGGACAGCAAGAGACCCAGTACTTC. This codes for CASSSPPPGQQETQYF.

The rearrangement links TRBV2 to TRBJ2-1; 13 bases are a match to TRBD2. V lost 6 bases and J lost 5; bases outside the gene matches: 4. The CDR3 is 15 amino acids. Germline V gene data show CDR1 as SNHLY and CDR2 as FYNNEI. CDR3 DNA: TGTGCCAGCAGGGCGGGACTAGCGGGGAACAATGAGCAGTTCTTC. It encodes CASRAGLAGNNEQFF.

In regard to this clonotype: The junction departs from the called germline gene at one end, perhaps through a read error. The chain recombines TRBV11-3 with TRBJ1-2; D unclear. This CDR3 region has 15 residues. CDR1 is SGHNT and CDR2 is YENEEA in the germline V gene. CDR3 DNA sequence: TGTGCCGGCAGCTTTGGGTTCGAATCGGGCCGTGGCTACACCTTC. It codes for CAGSFGFESGRGYTF.

At least ten counts were recorded for this clonotype. The rearrangement joins TRBV29-1 to TRBJ2-3; 10 nucleotides agree with TRBD1. This CDR3 has 15 amino acids. After removal of 6 bases from V and 4 bases from J, the junction contained 10 bases not matched to a gene. Germline V gene lookup returns CDR1 SQVTM and CDR2 ANQGSEA. CDR3 coding DNA: TGCAGCGTAGGGGACAGGGGCGCAGGGGCAGATACGCAGTATTTT. Translation gives CSVGDRGAGADTQYF.

As for this clonotype: A read error is possible here, since a much larger clone lies one base away. The V gene is TRBV2, the J gene TRBJ2-7; TRBD1 is a possible D gene (5 bases). The J call could be wrong; TRBJ2-5 is a better fit for the DNA end. CDR3 length: 15 amino acids. The germline gives CDR1 SNHLY, CDR2 FYNNEI. DNA of the CDR3: TGTGCCAGCAGTTACATCTTGACAGAATCGGAGACCCAGTACTTC. The encoded protein is CASSYILTESETQYF.

This clonotype has a handful of counts. The chain joins TRBV5-1 to TRBJ2-3; maybe TRBD2 (5 bases). CDR3 length: 13 amino acids. V dropped 0 bases and J dropped 7 bases, with 9 bases sitting between them. Germline CDR1 is SGHRS and CDR2 is YFSETQ. The DNA for the CDR3 is TGCGCCAGCAGCTTGGAGATCGGGAATACGCAGTATTTT. Amino acids: CASSLEIGNTQYF.

This chain joins TRBV11-2 and TRBJ2-1; 11 bases map to TRBD2. Germline lookup yields CDR1 SGHAT and CDR2 FQNNGV. This CDR3 comprises 14 residues. With 7 bases clipped from V and 7 bases from J, the junction kept 6 bases outside the gene matches. The CDR3 sequence: CASNSGRAGNEQFF. The DNA of the CDR3 is TGTGCCAGCAATAGCGGGAGGGCCGGTAATGAGCAGTTCTTC. The full variable domain, completed using reference TRBV11-2 and TRBJ2-1, is EAGVAQSPRYKIIEKRQSVAFWCNPISGHATLYWYQQILGQGPKLLIQFQNNGVVDDSQLPKDRFSAERLKGVDSTLKIQPAKLEDSAVYLCASNSGRAGNEQFFGPGTRLTVL.